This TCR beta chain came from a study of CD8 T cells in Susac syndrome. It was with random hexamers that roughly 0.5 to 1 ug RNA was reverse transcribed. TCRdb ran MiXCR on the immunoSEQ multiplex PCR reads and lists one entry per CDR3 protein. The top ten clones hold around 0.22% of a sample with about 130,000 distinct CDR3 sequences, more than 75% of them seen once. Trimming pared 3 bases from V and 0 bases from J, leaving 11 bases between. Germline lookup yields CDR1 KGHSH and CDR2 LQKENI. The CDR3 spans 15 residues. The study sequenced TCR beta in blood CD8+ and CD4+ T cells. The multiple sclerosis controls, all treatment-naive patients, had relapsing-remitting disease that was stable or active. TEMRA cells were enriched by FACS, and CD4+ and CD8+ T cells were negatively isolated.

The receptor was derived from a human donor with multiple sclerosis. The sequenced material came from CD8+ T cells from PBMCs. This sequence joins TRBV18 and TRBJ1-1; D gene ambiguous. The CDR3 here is CASSPIGPMNTEAFF. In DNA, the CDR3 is TGTGCCAGCTCACCTATAGGACCGATGAACACTGAAGCTTTCTTT.